These 10 T cell receptor beta chains came from one sample sequenced in a study of shared clonotypes between healthy human individuals. Here immunoSEQ multiplex PCR was the method, and the copy in TCRdb shows in-frame clones only, minus some. The table includes around 2,000,000 clones, 93% detected once. The naive CD8 subset, CD45RO-negative cells positively selected for CCR7, excluded terminally differentiated effector memory CD45RA+ cells. Sequencing was performed on naive CD8+ T cells from PBMCs. The receptors come from a man aged 18 to 29 in good health. Some clones in this sample may be carry-over from other donors' samples.

This clone has just one count. J is TRBJ2-7 and V is TRBV25-1, with D possibly matching TRBD2 (5 bases). CDR1 and CDR2 from the germline V gene are MGHDK and SYGVNS. The CDR3 runs 14 residues. Trimming removed 2 bases from V and 2 bases from J, with 10 bases in between. The CDR3 is CASSEMGDTYEQYF. CDR3 DNA: TGTGCCAGCAGTGAAATGGGAGACACCTACGAGCAGTACTTC.

This rearrangement joins TRBV28 to TRBJ2-5; 7 bases are a match to TRBD2. J lost 5 bases, V lost 5 bases, and 11 bases had no gene match. Germline CDR1 is MDHEN and CDR2 is SYDVKM. The CDR3 length is 15 residues. The CDR3 spells CASSRGRRESETQYF. DNA for the CDR3: TGTGCCAGCAGTCGCGGGAGAAGAGAGTCGGAGACCCAGTACTTC.

This chain connects TRBV7-3 to TRBJ2-1; 7 bases match TRBD2. The CDR3 has 15 residues. After removal of 2 bases from V and 4 bases from J, the junction contained 5 bases not matched to a gene. The germline gives CDR1 SGHTA, CDR2 FQGTGA. CDR3 region: CASSLEAGRYNEQFF. The DNA for the CDR3 is TGTGCCAGCAGCTTAGAAGCGGGACGTTACAATGAGCAGTTCTTC.

The chain joins TRBV29-1 to TRBJ2-2; D is uncertain. CDR3 length: 15 amino acids. The germline V and J ends were trimmed by 2 bases and 0 bases, with 10 bases remaining between them. CDR1 and CDR2 (germline): SQVTM, ANQGSEA. The CDR3 reads CSVEYTGSNTGELFF. The CDR3 DNA reads as TGCAGCGTTGAATATACGGGTTCGAACACCGGGGAGCTGTTTTTT.

The genes are TRBV11-2 and TRBJ2-2; D unclear. This CDR3 spans 15 amino acids. The ends were cut back, 1 base at V and 4 bases at J, with 10 bases in the middle. Germline assignment: CDR1 SGHAT and CDR2 FQNNGV. The CDR3 reads CASSLGRPATGELFF. CDR3 nucleotides: TGTGCCAGCAGCTTAGGGCGACCCGCCACCGGGGAGCTGTTTTTT.

The V call is TRBV11-3, the J call TRBJ2-5; 8 nucleotides match TRBD1. V trimming: 5 bases; J trimming: 2 bases; junction bases outside the gene matches: 10. The CDR3 runs 16 residues. The V gene's germline CDR1 is SGHNT and CDR2 YENEEA. The CDR3 DNA reads as TGTGCCAGCAGCCAAGGACAGGGAGGTTGGCAAGAGACCCAGTACTTC. Residues: CASSQGQGGWQETQYF. Filled out from reference TRBV11-3 and TRBJ2-5, the complete variable domain reads EAGVVQSPRYKIIEKKQPVAFWCNPISGHNTLYWYLQNLGQGPELLIRYENEEAVDDSQLPKDRFSAERLKGVDSTLKIQPAELGDSAVYLCASSQGQGGWQETQYFGPGTRLLVL.

The chain recombines TRBV6-1 with TRBJ1-5; 10 bases are a match to TRBD1. Germline V gene sequence: CDR1 MNHNS, CDR2 SASEGT. V was pared by 3 bases and J by 3 bases, with 11 bases of the junction left unmatched. The CDR3 sequence is 18 residues long. CDR3 DNA sequence: TGTGCCAGCAGTGACCTGACAGGGGGCGCGTCTTCCAATCAGCCCCAGCATTTT. It codes for CASSDLTGGASSNQPQHF.

The chain recombines TRBV6-1 with TRBJ1-1, with D possibly TRBD1 on 5 matching bases. Trimming removed 6 bases from V and 6 bases from J, with 11 bases in between. CDR3 length equals 12 residues. Germline V gene data show CDR1 as MNHNS and CDR2 as SASEGT. DNA for the CDR3: TGTGCCAGCAGGCCCCCCAGGGCTGAAGCTTTCTTT. Its translation is CASRPPRAEAFF.

The CDR3 is CASSVGQYQETQYF. In DNA, the CDR3 is TGTGCCAGCAGCGTGGGACAGTACCAAGAGACCCAGTACTTC. The chain recombines TRBV9 with TRBJ2-5; 7 bases are a match to TRBD1. The CDR3 extends over 14 amino acids. Germline assignment: CDR1 SGDLS and CDR2 YYNGEE. The V gene end was trimmed by 2 bases and the J gene end by 0 bases; junction bases not matched to a gene: 1.

V gene TRBV10-3 combines with J gene TRBJ2-7; D is possibly TRBD1 (5 bases). The germline V and J ends were trimmed by 0 bases and 7 bases, with 13 bases remaining between them. This CDR3 has 14 amino acids. Germline CDR1 reads ENHRY; CDR2 reads SYGVKD. This CDR3 is CAISESPGLGEQYF. The CDR3 bases are TGTGCCATCAGTGAGTCGCCAGGGCTAGGAGAGCAGTACTTC.